The clone carrying this T cell receptor beta chain was recorded a few times. Antigen unknown. The sample comes from a study of cytomegalovirus exposure and HLA in healthy donors. V shed 0 bases and J 7 bases; nucleotides not matched to a gene: 12. CDR1 and CDR2 from the germline V gene are MNHNS and SASEGT. The CDR3 sequence is 16 residues long. Findings and limits, study-wide: Because they were indistinguishable, some V segments, including TRBV6-2 and TRBV6-3, were excluded. According to the study, 160 or so TCR beta chains were cytomegalovirus-associated. CMV serostatus was the only immune exposure information that was available. In a later analysis, DRB1 alleles had the most associated TCRs; HLA-C alleles the fewest.

The PCR made use of 60 Vbeta and 13 Jbeta primers. The data were produced by immunoSEQ multiplex PCR, yet TCRdb's version contains in-frame clones alone and is incomplete. This sample has 95,000 to 100,000 clones, with around 82% found just once. The genes are TRBV6-1 and TRBJ2-7; 7 bases fit TRBD2. The source material was PBMCs. This sequence originates from a woman aged 55 to 70 in good health and CMV-seronegative. The CDR3 DNA reads TGTGCCAGCAGTGAAGCCTCGGGACTACCAAGGATAGAGCAGTACTTC. Encoded protein: CASSEASGLPRIEQYF.